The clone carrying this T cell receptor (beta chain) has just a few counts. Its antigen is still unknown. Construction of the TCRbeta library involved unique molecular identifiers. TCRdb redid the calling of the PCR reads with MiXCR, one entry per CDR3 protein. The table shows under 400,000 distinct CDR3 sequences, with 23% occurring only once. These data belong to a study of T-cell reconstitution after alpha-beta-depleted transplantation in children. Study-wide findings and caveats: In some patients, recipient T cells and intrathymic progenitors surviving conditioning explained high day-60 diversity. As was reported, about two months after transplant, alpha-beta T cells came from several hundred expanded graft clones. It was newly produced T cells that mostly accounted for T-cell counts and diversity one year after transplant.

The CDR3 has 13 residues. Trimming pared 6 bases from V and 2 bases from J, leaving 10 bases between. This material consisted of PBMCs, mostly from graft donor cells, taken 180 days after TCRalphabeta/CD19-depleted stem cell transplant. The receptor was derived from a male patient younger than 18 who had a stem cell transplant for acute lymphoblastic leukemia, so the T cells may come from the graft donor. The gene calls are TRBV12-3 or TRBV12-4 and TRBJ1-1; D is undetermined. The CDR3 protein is CASRVYRNTEAFF. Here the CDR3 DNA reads TGTGCCAGCAGAGTATATAGAAACACTGAAGCTTTCTTT.